The sequence of this TCR beta chain was determined in a study of neurological immune-mediated disorders. Study findings and constraints: The multiple sclerosis repertoire cluster was associated with no clinical or MRI feature.

The cDNA was generated through 5'RACE incorporating 10-nucleotide random UMIs. In TCRdb, the 5' RACE reads were re-called with MiXCR into one record per CDR3 protein. The sample gives roughly 76,000 distinct CDR3 sequences, 3.2% of which show up once; approximately 4.7% is in the top ten. This clonotype appeared many times. Its antigen is unidentified. The CDR3 consists of 16 residues. J was trimmed by 0 bases and V by 6 bases; bases with no gene match: 6. CDR1 is DFQATT and CDR2 is SNEGSKA in the germline V gene (reference sequence). The sequencing sample was made of PBMCs. The chain uses TRBV20-1 and TRBJ1-6; 9 positions agree with TRBD1. This clonotype was obtained from a woman between 50 and 59 years old with multiple sclerosis. The CDR3 here is CSATGTGSSYNSPLHF. The CDR3 nucleotides read TGCAGTGCCACCGGGACAGGGAGCTCCTATAATTCACCCCTCCACTTT.